This T cell receptor beta chain stems from a study of blood T cell repertoires in COVID-19 (dated by TCRdb to the early 2020s). As for the study more broadly: Samples from collaborators originated in the United States, Italy and Spain and spanned both the acute and convalescent phases of COVID-19. The material from the prospective study consisted of cDNA or gDNA derived from T cells, B-cell-depleted T cells, or PBMCs. Samples were obtained from the ongoing ImmuneRACE study (first 160 participants) and from roughly 1,300 subjects provided by 6 global collaborators. Sample metadata almost always included a de-identified subject ID, COVID-19 status, age in years and sex. The dataset comprised deeply sampled blood TCRbeta repertoires from subjects exposed to, actively infected with, or recovered from COVID-19. The repertoires were made available in a free public database intended to serve as a resource for research on the immune response to SARS-CoV-2. HLA class I and class II types, where available, came from metadata supplied by the sample provider rather than from assay-based typing.

On the study overall, not on this receptor specifically: The amount of clinical and demographic metadata varied by source and participant and was provided uncurated.

A word on this clone: Which antigen it targets is not known. The input lacks base qualities; no much larger clone sits a single base away.

CDR1 and CDR2 were assigned from the germline V gene as MGHRA and YSYEKL. The germline V and J ends show losses of 4 bases and 6 bases respectively, and no gene match explains 11 bases of the junction. The CDR3 starts with the cysteine, ends with the phenylalanine, and has 15 residues. Only the CDR3 DNA is retained, 45 bases long and in frame from the first base. TCRbeta CDR3 regions were amplified from genomic DNA using the immunoSEQ Assay, a bias-controlled multiplex PCR. From the authors' description of their analysis: The number of nucleated cells in each sample was estimated by amplification of reference gene primers within the assay. To quantify the absolute abundance of each unique TCRbeta CDR3 rearrangement, sequence reads were collapsed and filtered. Productive Simpson clonality was computed per sample as the square root of Simpson's diversity index over productive rearrangements. The immuneACCESS repertoire file appears here via TCRdb, limited to in-frame rearrangements. These files lack a portion of the clones; in checked studies, under half of the deficit traces to unresolved V genes, and the cause of the others is not known. D and trimming come from the DNA, and the V and J calls and clone size come from that table. Present in this sample are some 200,000 clones, roughly 80% of which were seen just once. Together, the top ten hold approximately 2.4% of the sample.

The collaborating institutions used their own protocols to collect whole blood in K2EDTA tubes. For TCRbeta analysis, collaborator samples were shipped as frozen whole blood, as isolated PBMCs, or as DNA extracted from either sample type. The sequence was obtained from a human donor with acute or convalescent COVID-19. The donor label of this sample is uncertain. This chain is built from TRBV4-1 and TRBJ1-2, and TRBD1 matches 7 of the central bases. The sample taken for sequencing was peripheral blood. The CDR3: CASSPGTIRGHGYTF. The nucleotides read TGCGCCAGCAGCCCGGGGACCATTAGGGGGCATGGCTACACCTTC.